This T cell receptor beta chain was observed in a study of shared clonotypes between healthy human individuals. Study-wide findings and caveats: Around 4.7% of naive CD4 clonotypes were shared across a handful of donors.

Replicate sorted-subset PCRs were loaded with around 200 ng DNA, 29,000 or so T cell genomes. Produced via immunoSEQ multiplex PCR; TCRdb's table is partial and in-frame only. Of about 650,000 clones detected, just under 97% appear once; the ten largest clones hold roughly 0.1%. This clone was seen a single time. Antigen specificity is unknown. CD45RO-negative, CCR7-selected cells formed the naive CD8 fraction, which excluded terminally differentiated effector memory CD45RA+ cells. The germline gives CDR1 LNHNV, CDR2 YYDKDF (reference sequence). The CDR3 is made up of 18 amino acids. V dropped 10 bases and J dropped 0; count of bases not matched to a gene: 13.

The specimen was naive CD8+ T cells sorted from blood. The V and J genes are TRBV15 and TRBJ2-1, with TRBD2 identical over 12 bases. The sequence derives from a woman aged 25 to 39 in good health. As DNA, the CDR3 is TGTGCCATTAACCCGGGACTAGCGGGCTCTAGCTCCTACAATGAGCAGTTCTTC. As protein: CAINPGLAGSSSYNEQFF. Full variable domain (outside the CDR3, taken from reference TRBV15 and TRBJ2-1): DAMVIQNPRYQVTQFGKPVTLSCSQTLNHNVMYWYQQKSSQAPKLLFHYYDKDFNNEADTPDNFQSRRPNTSFCFLDIRSPGLGDTAMYLCAINPGLAGSSSYNEQFFGPGTRLTVL.